The present T cell receptor beta chain was sequenced within a study of beta chain features in type 1 diabetes. Blood was collected once per donor into heparin, averaging about 100 mL. This clone turned up a few times. Its antigen remains unidentified. All of the isolated RNA was reverse transcribed, so expressed TCRB transcripts were sequenced. Profiled with immunoSEQ multiplex PCR; TCRdb holds only in-frame clones, not every one. The table shows under 900,000 clones, with about a sixth occurring only once. Study-wide findings and caveats: Within each of all four CD4+ subsets, Type 1 diabetes patients had TCRB CDR3s that were moderately but significantly shorter. Patients with type 1 diabetes carried fewer insertions and had more deletions at their VDJ junctions. TCRB repertoires of naive, central memory and Treg cells appeared more similar among patients than among healthy donors.

The germline V gene has CDR1 SNHLY and CDR2 FYNNEI. V was cut by 11 bases and J by 4 bases, with 3 bases left in between. This CDR3 has 10 residues. Source material: naive CD4+ T cells from blood. The chain recombines TRBV2 with TRBJ2-6; D remains unclear. This TCR derives from a woman aged 18-29 years in good health. The DNA of the CDR3 is TGTGCCGGAGGGGCCAACGTCCTGACTTTC. This codes for CAGGANVLTF.